These T cell receptor beta chains were read from a single sample in a study of cytomegalovirus exposure and HLA in healthy donors. Profiled with immunoSEQ multiplex PCR; TCRdb holds only in-frame clones, not every one. This table holds over 150,000 clones, roughly 74% found once. Sequenced input: PBMCs. These receptors all stem from a male donor in good health and CMV-seronegative. Both conserved end residues are part of each CDR3.

V gene: TRBV23-1
J gene: TRBJ1-5
CDR3 protein: CASSQPQAFNQPQHF

V gene: TRBV28
J gene: TRBJ2-6
CDR3 protein: CASSPGTASGANVLTF

V gene: TRBV13
J gene: TRBJ1-1
CDR3 protein: CASSPSGTKDTEAFF

V gene: TRBV6-1
J gene: NA
CDR3 protein: CASSWTGAYEQYF

V gene: TRBV9
J gene: TRBJ2-7
CDR3 protein: CASSRTSGRGGLDEQYF

V gene: TRBV5-8
J gene: TRBJ2-3
CDR3 protein: CASSEKGTGADTQYF

V gene: TRBV6-1
J gene: TRBJ1-4
CDR3 protein: CASSFFPLLFF

V gene: TRBV11-3
J gene: TRBJ2-7
CDR3 protein: CASSWTYITYEQYF

V gene: TRBV7-6
J gene: TRBJ2-1
CDR3 protein: CASSLGGPNEQFF

V gene: TRBV6-6
J gene: TRBJ1-2
CDR3 protein: CASSYDGVGGYTF

V gene: TRBV4-2
J gene: TRBJ2-5
CDR3 protein: CASSRVLKRGEETQYF

V gene: TRBV7-9
J gene: TRBJ2-1
CDR3 protein: CASSRVRDSPNEQFF

V gene: TRBV7-2
J gene: TRBJ1-2
CDR3 protein: CASSLVHGPYGYTF

V gene: TRBV5-1
J gene: TRBJ2-3
CDR3 protein: CASSSQGSTDTQYF

V gene: TRBV4-3
J gene: TRBJ2-3
CDR3 protein: CASSLSVSTDTQYF

V gene: TRBV6-5
J gene: TRBJ1-1
CDR3 protein: CASSYSLNSEAFF

V gene: TRBV28
J gene: TRBJ1-5
CDR3 protein: CASSPGQGDQPQHF

V gene: TRBV4-3
J gene: TRBJ1-6
CDR3 protein: CASKGQGAYNSPLHF

V gene: TRBV5-1
J gene: TRBJ2-7
CDR3 protein: CASSLAGQGGEQYF

V gene: TRBV5-1
J gene: TRBJ2-1
CDR3 protein: CASSPGPTSGYKFF

V gene: TRBV28
J gene: TRBJ1-1
CDR3 protein: CASSRTSPTRPEAFF

V gene: TRBV15
J gene: TRBJ2-1
CDR3 protein: CATSGDRGLANEQFF

V gene: TRBV19
J gene: TRBJ1-2
CDR3 protein: CASTKVYRGYYGYTF

V gene: TRBV6-6
J gene: TRBJ1-3
CDR3 protein: CASSPPVRSGNTIYF

V gene: TRBV5-1
J gene: TRBJ1-4
CDR3 protein: CASSLQGQNEKLFF

V gene: TRBV19
J gene: TRBJ2-5
CDR3 protein: CASSQGQETQYF

V gene: TRBV9
J gene: TRBJ2-7
CDR3 protein: CASSYTSGSYEQYF

V gene: TRBV18
J gene: TRBJ2-1
CDR3 protein: CASSPTGPWASLHEQFF

V gene: TRBV6-1
J gene: TRBJ2-7
CDR3 protein: CASSESTGGSYEQYF

V gene: TRBV15
J gene: TRBJ2-3
CDR3 protein: CATSNMIGVDTQYF

V gene: TRBV19
J gene: TRBJ1-5
CDR3 protein: CASSIYGDQPQHF

V gene: TRBV7-8
J gene: TRBJ2-7
CDR3 protein: CTSSTDRGHEQYF

V gene: TRBV14
J gene: TRBJ1-1
CDR3 protein: CASSPPGTGLRAFF

V gene: TRBV18
J gene: TRBJ1-5
CDR3 protein: CASSLRTGINQPQHF

V gene: TRBV7-9
J gene: TRBJ2-7
CDR3 protein: CASSRSGTINEQYF

V gene: TRBV7-8
J gene: TRBJ1-1
CDR3 protein: CASSLADAGPGAFF

V gene: TRBV19
J gene: TRBJ2-7
CDR3 protein: CASSPRLAGAFYEQYF

V gene: TRBV7-3
J gene: TRBJ2-5
CDR3 protein: CASSLNGGQETQYF

V gene: TRBV5-1
J gene: TRBJ2-1
CDR3 protein: CASSFNSNEQFF

V gene: TRBV7-8
J gene: TRBJ2-5
CDR3 protein: CASEDQETQYF

V gene: TRBV6-5
J gene: TRBJ1-4
CDR3 protein: CASSLRVDGEKLFF

V gene: TRBV9
J gene: TRBJ1-2
CDR3 protein: CASSVAGQSTYGYTF

V gene: TRBV6-5
J gene: TRBJ2-3
CDR3 protein: CASSYSGGTDTQYF

V gene: TRBV2
J gene: TRBJ2-7
CDR3 protein: CASSGTSGGPHTRFYEQYF

V gene: TRBV6-6
J gene: TRBJ1-2
CDR3 protein: CATNYGYTF

V gene: TRBV5-4
J gene: TRBJ2-1
CDR3 protein: CASSSGQGSYNEQFF

V gene: TRBV27
J gene: TRBJ2-2
CDR3 protein: CASKGEDRGAVF

V gene: TRBV29-1
J gene: TRBJ1-4
CDR3 protein: CSVVGGGGEKLFF

V gene: TRBV4-1
J gene: TRBJ1-5
CDR3 protein: CASSQEGQGGQPQHF

V gene: TRBV19
J gene: TRBJ2-5
CDR3 protein: CAIKGLGETQYF

V gene: TRBV30
J gene: TRBJ2-7
CDR3 protein: CAGARTGAYEQYF

V gene: TRBV2
J gene: TRBJ1-2
CDR3 protein: CASRVGQGGYTF

V gene: TRBV5-1
J gene: TRBJ2-5
CDR3 protein: CASHLGQQETQYF

V gene: TRBV5-1
J gene: TRBJ1-1
CDR3 protein: CASSQGQVRVEAFF